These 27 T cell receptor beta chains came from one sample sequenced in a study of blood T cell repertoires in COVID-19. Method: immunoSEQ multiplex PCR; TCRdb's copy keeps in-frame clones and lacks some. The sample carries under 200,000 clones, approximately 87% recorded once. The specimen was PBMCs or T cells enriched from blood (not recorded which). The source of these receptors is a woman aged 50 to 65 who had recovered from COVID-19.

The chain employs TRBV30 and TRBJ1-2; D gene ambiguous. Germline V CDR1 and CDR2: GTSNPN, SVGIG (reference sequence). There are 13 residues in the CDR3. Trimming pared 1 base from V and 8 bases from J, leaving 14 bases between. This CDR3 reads CAWSAGRVGGYTF. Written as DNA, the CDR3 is TGTGCCTGGAGTGCTGGGAGGGTCGGGGGCTACACCTTC.

The CDR3 sequence: CASRRVPGNQPQHF. CDR3 bases: TGTGCCAGCAGGAGGGTCCCCGGCAATCAGCCCCAGCATTTT. The chain uses TRBV28 and TRBJ1-5; no definite D call. This CDR3 is built from 14 residues. CDR1 and CDR2 (germline): MDHEN, SYDVKM. Trimming pared 6 bases from V and 2 bases from J, leaving 11 bases between. The full variable domain, with the rest looked up from reference TRBV28 and TRBJ1-5, is DVKVTQSSRYLVKRTGEKVFLECVQDMDHENMFWYRQDPGLGLRLIYFSYDVKMKEKGDIPEGYSVSREKKERFSLILESASTNQTSMYLCASRRVPGNQPQHFGDGTRLSIL.

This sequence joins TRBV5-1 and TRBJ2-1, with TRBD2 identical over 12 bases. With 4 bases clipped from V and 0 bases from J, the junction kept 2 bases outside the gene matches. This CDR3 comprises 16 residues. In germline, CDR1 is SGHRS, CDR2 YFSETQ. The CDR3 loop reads CASSPTSGSSYNEQFF. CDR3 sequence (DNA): TGCGCCAGCAGCCCGACTAGCGGGAGCTCCTACAATGAGCAGTTCTTC.

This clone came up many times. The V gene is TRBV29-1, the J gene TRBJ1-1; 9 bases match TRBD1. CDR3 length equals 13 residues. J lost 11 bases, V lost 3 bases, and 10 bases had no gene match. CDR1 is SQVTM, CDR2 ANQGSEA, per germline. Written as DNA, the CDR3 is TGCAGCGTTGATCGAACAGGGGGCCGATCGGCTTTCTTT. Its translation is CSVDRTGGRSAFF.

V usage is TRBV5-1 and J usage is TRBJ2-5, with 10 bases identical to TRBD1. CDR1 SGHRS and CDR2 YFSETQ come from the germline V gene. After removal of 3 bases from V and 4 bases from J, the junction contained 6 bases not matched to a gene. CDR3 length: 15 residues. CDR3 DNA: TGCGCCAGCAGCTCATACCGGGACAGGGGAGAGACCCAGTACTTC. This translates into CASSSYRDRGETQYF.

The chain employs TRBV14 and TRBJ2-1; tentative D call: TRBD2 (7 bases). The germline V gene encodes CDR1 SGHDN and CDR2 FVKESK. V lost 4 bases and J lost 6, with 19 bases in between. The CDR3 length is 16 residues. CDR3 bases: TGTGCCAGCAGCCCCTACCTGGGGAGGGGGGGCAATGAGCAGTTCTTC. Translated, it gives CASSPYLGRGGNEQFF.

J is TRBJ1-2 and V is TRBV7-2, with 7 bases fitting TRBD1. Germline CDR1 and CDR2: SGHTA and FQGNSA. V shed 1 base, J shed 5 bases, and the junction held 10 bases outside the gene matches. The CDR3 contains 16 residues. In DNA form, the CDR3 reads TGTGCCAGCAGCTTAGTTGGTCAGGGGGTGCGATATGGCTACACCTTC. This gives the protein CASSLVGQGVRYGYTF.

CDR3 protein: CASSPQGDEQYV. In DNA, the CDR3 is TGTGCCAGCAGCCCACAGGGGGACGAGCAGTACGTC. The V and J genes are TRBV12-3 or TRBV12-4 and TRBJ2-7; 8 bases line up with TRBD1. This CDR3 has 12 amino acids. The V gene end was trimmed by 6 bases and the J gene end by 5 bases; junction bases not matched to a gene: 3.

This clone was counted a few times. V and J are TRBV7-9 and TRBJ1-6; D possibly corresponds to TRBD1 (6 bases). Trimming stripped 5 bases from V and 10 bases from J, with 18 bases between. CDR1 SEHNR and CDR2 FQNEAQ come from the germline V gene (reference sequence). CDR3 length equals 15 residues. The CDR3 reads CASSPGGTQGSPLHF. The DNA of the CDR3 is TGTGCCAGCAGCCCCGGGGGGACACAAGGGTCACCCCTCCACTTT.

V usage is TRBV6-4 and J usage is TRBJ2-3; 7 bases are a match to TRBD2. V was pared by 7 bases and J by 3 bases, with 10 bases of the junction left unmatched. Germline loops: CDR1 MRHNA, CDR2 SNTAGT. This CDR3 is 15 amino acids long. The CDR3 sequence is CASTAVAGATDTQYF. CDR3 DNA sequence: TGTGCCAGCACCGCCGTTGCGGGAGCTACAGATACGCAGTATTTT.

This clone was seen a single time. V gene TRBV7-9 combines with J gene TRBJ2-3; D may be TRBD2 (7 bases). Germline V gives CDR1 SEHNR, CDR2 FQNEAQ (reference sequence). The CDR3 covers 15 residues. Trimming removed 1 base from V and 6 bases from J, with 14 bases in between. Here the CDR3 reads CASSLGGGALDTQYF. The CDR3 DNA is TGTGCCAGCAGCTTAGGAGGGGGGGCCTTGGATACGCAGTATTTT.

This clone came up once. The DNA for the CDR3 is TGTGCCAGTAAAGTAGGGAGAAACACCGGGGAGCTGTTTTTT. As protein: CASKVGRNTGELFF. The genes are TRBV19 and TRBJ2-2; TRBD2 is a possible D gene (5 bases). The CDR3 is 14 residues long. Trimming stripped 7 bases from V and 2 bases from J, with 11 bases between. Germline V gene data show CDR1 as LNHDA and CDR2 as SQIVND (reference sequence).

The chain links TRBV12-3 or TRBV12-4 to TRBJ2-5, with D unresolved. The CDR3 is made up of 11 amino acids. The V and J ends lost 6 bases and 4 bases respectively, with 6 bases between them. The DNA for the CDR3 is TGTGCCAGCAGACTCGGAGAGACCCAGTACTTC. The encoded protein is CASRLGETQYF.

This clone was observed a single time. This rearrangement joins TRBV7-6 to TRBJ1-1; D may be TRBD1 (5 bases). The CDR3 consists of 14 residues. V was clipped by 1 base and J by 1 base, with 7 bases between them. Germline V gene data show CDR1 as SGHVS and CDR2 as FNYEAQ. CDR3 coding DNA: TGTGCCAGCAGCTTAGGGACAACGAACACTGAAGCTTTCTTT. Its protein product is CASSLGTTNTEAFF.

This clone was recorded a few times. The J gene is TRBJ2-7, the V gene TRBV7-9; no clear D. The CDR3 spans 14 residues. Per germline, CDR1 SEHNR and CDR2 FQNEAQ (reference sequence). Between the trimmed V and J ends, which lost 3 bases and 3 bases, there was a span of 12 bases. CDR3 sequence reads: CASSFGGRLYEQYV. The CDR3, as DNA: TGTGCCAGCAGCTTCGGCGGCCGGCTCTACGAGCAGTACGTC.

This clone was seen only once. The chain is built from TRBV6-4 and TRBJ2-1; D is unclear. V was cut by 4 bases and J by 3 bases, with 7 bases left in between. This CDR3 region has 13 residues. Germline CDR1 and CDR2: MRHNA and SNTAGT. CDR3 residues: CASSVSFYNEQFF. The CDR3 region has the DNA TGTGCCAGCAGTGTCAGTTTCTACAATGAGCAGTTCTTC.

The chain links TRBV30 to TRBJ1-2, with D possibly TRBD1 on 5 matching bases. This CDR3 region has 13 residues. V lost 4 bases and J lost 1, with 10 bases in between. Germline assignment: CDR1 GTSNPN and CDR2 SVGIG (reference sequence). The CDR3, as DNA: TGTGCCTGGACCGTAGACAGTAACTATGGCTACACCTTC. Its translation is CAWTVDSNYGYTF.

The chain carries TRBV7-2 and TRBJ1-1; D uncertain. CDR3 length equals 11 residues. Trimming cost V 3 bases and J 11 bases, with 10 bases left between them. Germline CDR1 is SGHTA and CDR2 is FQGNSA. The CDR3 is CASSLEDGAFF. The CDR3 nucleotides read TGTGCCAGCAGCTTGGAGGACGGGGCTTTCTTT.

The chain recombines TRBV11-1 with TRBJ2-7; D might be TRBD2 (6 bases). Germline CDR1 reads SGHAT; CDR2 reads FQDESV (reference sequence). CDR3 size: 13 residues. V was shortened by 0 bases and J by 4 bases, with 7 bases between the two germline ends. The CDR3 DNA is TGTGCCAGCAGCTTAGCGGAGGGGTACGAGCAGTACGTC. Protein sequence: CASSLAEGYEQYV.

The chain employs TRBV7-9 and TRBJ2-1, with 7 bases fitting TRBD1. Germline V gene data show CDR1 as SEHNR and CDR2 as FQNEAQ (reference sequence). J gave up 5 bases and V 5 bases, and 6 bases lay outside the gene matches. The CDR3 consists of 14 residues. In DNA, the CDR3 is TGTGCCAGCAGCCCCTCCGGGACAGACAATGAGCAGTTCTTC. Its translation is CASSPSGTDNEQFF. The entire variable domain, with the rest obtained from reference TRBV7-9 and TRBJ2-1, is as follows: DTGVSQNPRHKITKRGQNVTFRCDPISEHNRLYWYRQTLGQGPEFLTYFQNEAQLEKSRLLSDRFSAERPKGSFSTLEIQRTEQGDSAMYLCASSPSGTDNEQFFGPGTRLTVL.

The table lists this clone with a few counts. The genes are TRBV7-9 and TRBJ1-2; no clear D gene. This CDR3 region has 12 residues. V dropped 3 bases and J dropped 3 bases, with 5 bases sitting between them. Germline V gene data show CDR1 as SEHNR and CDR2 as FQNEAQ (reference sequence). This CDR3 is CASSFSDYGYTF. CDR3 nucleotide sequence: TGTGCCAGCAGCTTCTCTGACTATGGCTACACCTTC.

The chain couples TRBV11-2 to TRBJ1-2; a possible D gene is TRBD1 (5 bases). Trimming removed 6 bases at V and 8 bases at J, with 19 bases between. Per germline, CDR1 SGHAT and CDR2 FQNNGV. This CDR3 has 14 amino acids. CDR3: CASRMLRREPGYTF. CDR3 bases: TGTGCCAGCAGGATGCTACGCAGGGAACCCGGCTACACCTTC.

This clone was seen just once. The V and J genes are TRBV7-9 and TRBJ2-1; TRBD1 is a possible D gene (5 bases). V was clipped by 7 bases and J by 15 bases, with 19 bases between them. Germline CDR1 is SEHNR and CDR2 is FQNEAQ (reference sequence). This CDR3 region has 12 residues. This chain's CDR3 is CASTSGVQGAFF. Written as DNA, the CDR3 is TGTGCCAGCACCTCGGGTGTGCAGGGCGCGTTCTTC.

The CDR3 sequence is CATHPSYNSPLHF. DNA of the CDR3: TGTGCCACACACCCCTCCTATAATTCACCCCTCCACTTT. J is TRBJ1-6 and V is TRBV6-5; D unresolved. The CDR3 extends over 13 amino acids. V was cut by 10 bases and J by 0 bases, with 7 bases left in between. CDR1 and CDR2 (germline): MNHEY, SVGAGI.

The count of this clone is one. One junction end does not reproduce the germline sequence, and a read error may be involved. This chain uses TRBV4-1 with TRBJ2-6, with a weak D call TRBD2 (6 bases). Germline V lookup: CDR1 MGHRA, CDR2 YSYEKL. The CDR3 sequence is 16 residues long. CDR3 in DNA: TGCGCCAGCAGCCAAGATCGGGGGTCTGCGGCCAACGTCCTGACTTTC. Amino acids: CASSQDRGSAANVLTF.

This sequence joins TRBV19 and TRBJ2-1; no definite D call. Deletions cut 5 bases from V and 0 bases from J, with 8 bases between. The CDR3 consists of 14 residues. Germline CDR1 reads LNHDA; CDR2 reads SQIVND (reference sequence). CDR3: CASSQVDSYNEQFF. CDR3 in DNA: TGTGCCAGTAGTCAGGTTGACTCCTACAATGAGCAGTTCTTC.

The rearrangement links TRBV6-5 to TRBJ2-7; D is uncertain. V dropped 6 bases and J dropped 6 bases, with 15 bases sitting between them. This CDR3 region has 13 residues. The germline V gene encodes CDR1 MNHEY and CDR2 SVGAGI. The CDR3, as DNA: TGTGCCAGCAGACCTTACGCGGATTCCGAGCAGTACGTC. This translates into CASRPYADSEQYV.